A single sample gave rise to the 28 T cell receptor beta chains below, sequenced in a study of T cell responses to AZD1222 COVID-19 vaccine. The assay was immunoSEQ multiplex PCR, and TCRdb's table has in-frame clones only and misses some. The sample consists of 200,000 to 250,000 clones, 90% to 95% of them appearing once. Sequencing used peripheral blood, obtained 28 days after the second dose of the MenACWY control vaccine. These receptors came from an adult who received the MenACWY meningococcal vaccine as a control.

This chain joins TRBV18 and TRBJ1-2, with unresolved D. Germline CDR1 is KGHSH and CDR2 is LQKENI. CDR3 size: 18 residues. Trimming shortened V by 3 bases and J by 2 bases, and 22 bases separated the two germline ends. CDR3 in amino acids: CASSPTLARMEPNYGYTF. CDR3 sequence (DNA): TGTGCCAGCTCACCGACCCTGGCCCGAATGGAGCCCAACTATGGCTACACCTTC.

CDR3 residues: CASTPYSNQPQHF. In DNA, the CDR3 is TGTGCCAGTACACCGTATAGCAATCAGCCCCAGCATTTT. This rearrangement joins TRBV28 to TRBJ1-5, with no clear D. V was clipped by 9 bases and J by 0 bases, with 9 bases between them. This CDR3 spans 13 amino acids. Germline CDR1 and CDR2: MDHEN and SYDVKM.

The V gene is TRBV2, the J gene TRBJ2-1, with D possibly matching TRBD2 (6 bases). This CDR3 is 16 amino acids long. From germline, CDR1 is SNHLY and CDR2 FYNNEI. V dropped 6 bases and J dropped 0 bases, with 15 bases sitting between them. CDR3 nucleotide sequence: TGTGCCAGCAGCGCGAGAGACGGGAGCTCCTACAATGAGCAGTTCTTC. Protein product: CASSARDGSSYNEQFF. Looking up the rest from reference TRBV2 and TRBJ2-1 gives the full variable domain: EPEVTQTPSHQVTQMGQEVILRCVPISNHLYFYWYRQILGQKVEFLVSFYNNEISEKSEIFDDQFSVERPDGSNFTLKIRSTKLEDSAMYFCASSARDGSSYNEQFFGPGTRLTVL.

The chain uses TRBV10-3 and TRBJ2-7, with a weak D call TRBD2 (5 bases). Germline V gives CDR1 ENHRY, CDR2 SYGVKD. The CDR3 spans 14 residues. V lost 4 bases and J 0 bases, leaving 10 bases between the germline ends. The CDR3 coding sequence is TGTGCCATCAGTGGCATCGAGGGCTCCTACGAGCAGTACTTC. Its translation is CAISGIEGSYEQYF.

V is TRBV24-1 and J is TRBJ2-3, with TRBD1 matching over 10 bases. This CDR3 comprises 15 residues. The ends lost 3 bases at V and 6 bases at J; junction bases unmatched: 5. Germline values: CDR1 KGHDR, CDR2 SFDVKD. The CDR3 protein is CATSDPGQGLDTQYF. DNA of the CDR3: TGTGCCACCAGTGATCCGGGACAGGGGCTGGATACGCAGTATTTT.

The rearrangement uses TRBV11-2 and TRBJ2-3, with 9 bases fitting TRBD1. Germline V gene data show CDR1 as SGHAT and CDR2 as FQNNGV. This CDR3 is 17 amino acids long. V shed 1 base, J shed 0 bases, and the junction held 5 bases outside the gene matches. CDR3 sequence (DNA): TGTGCCAGCAGCTTAGCGATGACAGGGGGAAGCACAGATACGCAGTATTTT. This translates into CASSLAMTGGSTDTQYF.

The V and J genes are TRBV27 and TRBJ2-7, with D perhaps matching TRBD1 or TRBD2 (6 bases each). The V end was cut by 3 bases, the J end by 1 base, with 10 bases between. The germline V gene encodes CDR1 MNHEY and CDR2 SMNVEV (reference sequence). The CDR3 sequence is 14 residues long. CDR3 residues: CASSFSGASYEQYF. In DNA form, the CDR3 reads TGTGCCAGCAGTTTTTCGGGGGCATCCTACGAGCAGTACTTC.

This clone was detected only a few times. The same CDR3 also results from other DNA sequences found in this sample. This chain uses TRBV6-5 with TRBJ1-1; D unresolved. CDR3 length equals 14 residues. From germline, CDR1 is MNHEY and CDR2 SVGAGI. V lost 0 bases to trimming and J lost 0 bases, with 5 bases between them. The CDR3 DNA follows: TGTGCCAGCAGTTACTCGTCTATGAACACTGAAGCTTTCTTT. It codes for CASSYSSMNTEAFF.

This chain connects TRBV6-5 to TRBJ2-1; possibly TRBD2 for D (7 bases). CDR1 is MNHEY and CDR2 is SVGAGI in the germline V gene. The CDR3 runs 13 residues. V lost 8 bases, J lost 7 bases, and 15 bases lay in between. The CDR3 region has the DNA TGTGCCAGCCGGGCGGGGGCGAGGAATGAGCAGTTCTTC. As protein: CASRAGARNEQFF.

This chain connects TRBV7-9 to TRBJ2-1; D gene uncertain. From germline, CDR1 is SEHNR and CDR2 FQNEAQ (reference sequence). The CDR3 totals 15 residues. V dropped 4 bases and J dropped 0 bases, with 10 bases sitting between them. This CDR3 is CASSSTSSSYNEQFF. In DNA, the CDR3 is TGTGCCAGCAGCTCGACGTCCAGCTCCTACAATGAGCAGTTCTTC.

This chain joins TRBV3-1 (or the pseudogene TRBV3-2) and TRBJ2-2; weak D call: TRBD1 (6 bases). V lost 5 bases to trimming and J lost 5 bases, with 15 bases between them. Per germline, CDR1 LGHDT and CDR2 YNNKEL (reference sequence). This CDR3 has 15 residues. CDR3 sequence reads: CASSGRTQGTGELFF. The CDR3 DNA reads TGTGCCAGCAGCGGCCGAACACAGGGAACCGGGGAGCTGTTTTTT.

The rearrangement links TRBV25-1 to TRBJ2-1, with D possibly TRBD1 on 6 matching bases. This CDR3 has 16 amino acids. V was cut by 3 bases and J by 2 bases, with 14 bases left in between. Per the germline V gene, CDR1 is MGHDK and CDR2 is SYGVNS. CDR3 amino acids: CASSDPQEGAYNEQFF. The CDR3 DNA is TGTGCCAGCAGTGATCCCCAAGAGGGGGCCTACAATGAGCAGTTCTTC.

The V and J genes are TRBV7-9 and TRBJ2-1; TRBD1 matches at 8 bases. Germline V gene data show CDR1 as SEHNR and CDR2 as FQNEAQ (reference sequence). Trimming removed 5 bases from V and 4 bases from J; junction bases left unmatched: 10. The CDR3 totals 16 residues. CDR3 sequence (DNA): TGTGCCAGCAGCCCACGGGACAGGCCGTCTTACAATGAGCAGTTCTTC. This encodes CASSPRDRPSYNEQFF.

The chain has TRBV28 and TRBJ1-2; 12 positions agree with TRBD1. This CDR3 is built from 15 residues. Germline V gene sequence: CDR1 MDHEN, CDR2 SYDVKM. The trim removed 3 bases at V and 7 bases at J, leaving 6 bases unmatched. CDR3 DNA sequence: TGTGCCAGCAGTTTCCCGGGACAGGGGGCAGGTGGCTACACCTTC. Translating it yields CASSFPGQGAGGYTF.

V is TRBV6-5 and J is TRBJ2-1; a weak D match, TRBD1 (5 bases). V lost 5 bases, J lost 3 bases, and 14 bases lay in between. The CDR3 loop spans 15 amino acids. From germline, CDR1 is MNHEY and CDR2 SVGAGI. CDR3: CASSQSQAYYNEQFF. DNA for the CDR3: TGTGCCAGCAGTCAATCACAGGCCTACTACAATGAGCAGTTCTTC.

The V and J genes are TRBV7-2 and TRBJ2-4; 12 bases are shared with TRBD1. The length of the CDR3 is 18 residues. Germline-derived CDR1 and CDR2 are SGHTA and FQGNSA. V lost 3 bases, J lost 8 bases, and 14 bases stayed unmatched. The CDR3 sequence: CASSFGIGGTGGRDIQYF. DNA of the CDR3: TGTGCCAGCAGCTTCGGAATAGGGGGGACAGGGGGCCGGGACATTCAGTACTTC. The complete variable domain, with remaining parts taken from reference TRBV7-2 and TRBJ2-4, reads GAGVSQSPSNKVTEKGKDVELRCDPISGHTALYWYRQSLGQGLEFLIYFQGNSAPDKSGLPSDRFSAERTGGSVSTLTIQRTQQEDSAVYLCASSFGIGGTGGRDIQYFGAGTRLSVL.

The chain employs TRBV5-4 and TRBJ2-5, with 7 bases matching TRBD2. Germline-derived CDR1 and CDR2 are SGHNT and YYREEE (reference sequence). With V trimmed by 4 bases and J by 1 base, 7 bases remained unmatched. The CDR3 consists of 15 residues. The CDR3 DNA is TGTGCCAGCAGCCCGACTAGCAGGGCCCAAGAGACCCAGTACTTC. Encoded protein: CASSPTSRAQETQYF. Based on the CDR3 plus reference TRBV5-4 and TRBJ2-5, the full variable domain is ETGVTQSPTHLIKTRGQQVTLRCSSQSGHNTVSWYQQALGQGPQFIFQYYREEENGRGNFPPRFSGLQFPNYSSELNVNALELDDSALYLCASSPTSRAQETQYFGPGTRLLVL.

This clone was counted once. The chain employs TRBV29-1 and TRBJ2-2; no clear D. Germline CDR1 SQVTM, CDR2 ANQGSEA. Trimming removed 6 bases at V and 6 bases at J, with 14 bases between. This CDR3 has 13 residues. The CDR3 region has the DNA TGCAGCGTGAGGTATACCAGCCCCGGGGAGCTGTTTTTT. Protein: CSVRYTSPGELFF.

The chain links TRBV27 to TRBJ1-1; the D is unclear. CDR1 is MNHEY, CDR2 SMNVEV, per germline (reference sequence). This CDR3 is 13 amino acids long. Trimming cost V 1 base and J 2 bases, with 5 bases left between them. The CDR3: CASSLYPNTEAFF. The CDR3 DNA follows: TGTGCCAGCAGTTTATACCCAAACACTGAAGCTTTCTTT.

This chain uses TRBV2 with TRBJ2-5, with a possible D match to TRBD1 (6 bases). Per the germline V gene, CDR1 is SNHLY and CDR2 is FYNNEI. This CDR3 is 14 amino acids long. With 7 bases removed from V and 0 bases from J, the gap between germline ends came to 12 bases. For the CDR3, the DNA is TGTGCCAGCACGGACCAGGGGTACCAAGAGACCCAGTACTTC. Protein: CASTDQGYQETQYF.

As regards this clone: A junction boundary mismatches the germline segment, possibly from a read error. This chain uses TRBV9 with TRBJ1-1, with D perhaps matching TRBD1 (5 bases). This CDR3 is 11 amino acids long. Germline CDR1 is SGDLS and CDR2 is YYNGEE. For the CDR3, the DNA is TGTGCCAGCAGCGTCGGGGGAGAAGTGACCTTT. This translates into CASSVGGEVTF.

In nucleotides, the CDR3 is TGTGCCAGCAGCTTATCTAACCGGGCCCTCCTCGGTGAGCAGTTCTTC. This translates into CASSLSNRALLGEQFF. The V call is TRBV7-2, the J call TRBJ2-1; the D is unclear. Germline CDR1 is SGHTA and CDR2 is FQGNSA. V lost 2 bases to trimming and J lost 9 bases, with 20 bases between them. The CDR3 length is 16 residues.

V gene TRBV18 combines with J gene TRBJ1-1; no clear D. Germline V gives CDR1 KGHSH, CDR2 LQKENI. Trimming removed 3 bases at V and 0 bases at J, with 11 bases between. This CDR3 spans 15 amino acids. For the CDR3, the DNA is TGTGCCAGCTCACCCCTAGATGCGGTGAACACTGAAGCTTTCTTT. Translating it yields CASSPLDAVNTEAFF.

The J gene is TRBJ1-2, the V gene TRBV7-2, with 7 bases lining up with TRBD1. The V and J ends lost 1 base and 8 bases, in that order; junction bases with no gene match: 7. Germline CDR1 SGHTA, CDR2 FQGNSA. The CDR3 sequence is 14 residues long. CDR3 residues: CASSLEQGPRGYTF. The CDR3 coding sequence is TGTGCCAGCAGCTTAGAACAGGGGCCTAGAGGCTACACCTTC.

The chain couples TRBV5-1 to TRBJ2-7; unclear D gene. The CDR3 runs 15 residues. V lost 0 bases and J lost 4, with 14 bases in between. Germline V gives CDR1 SGHRS, CDR2 YFSETQ. CDR3 residues: CASSLAWSEGYEQYF. DNA for the CDR3: TGCGCCAGCAGCTTGGCTTGGTCGGAAGGTTACGAGCAGTACTTC. The full variable domain, rest sourced from reference TRBV5-1 and TRBJ2-7, is KAGVTQTPRYLIKTRGQQVTLSCSPISGHRSVSWYQQTPGQGLQFLFEYFSETQRNKGNFPGRFSGRQFSNSRSEMNVSTLELGDSALYLCASSLAWSEGYEQYFGPGTRLTVT.

The J gene is TRBJ1-5, the V gene TRBV30; 9 bases align to TRBD1. The germline gives CDR1 GTSNPN, CDR2 SVGIG (reference sequence). Trimming removed 1 base from V and 7 bases from J; junction bases left unmatched: 8. The CDR3 totals 15 residues. CDR3 residues: CAWSESDRGKQPQHF. The CDR3 nucleotides read TGTGCCTGGAGTGAATCGGACAGGGGAAAGCAGCCCCAGCATTTT.

For this clone: Other nucleotide sequences from this sample produce the same CDR3. This rearrangement joins TRBV9 to TRBJ1-2; D may be TRBD1 (5 bases). The germline V and J ends were trimmed by 0 bases and 1 base, with 7 bases remaining between them. CDR1 SGDLS and CDR2 YYNGEE come from the germline V gene. There are 14 residues in the CDR3. The CDR3 here is CASSVGGDNYGYTF. The CDR3 region has the DNA TGTGCCAGCAGCGTAGGAGGGGATAACTATGGCTACACCTTC.

In this sample, this clone turned up once. The V call is TRBV7-9, the J call TRBJ2-2; D gene ambiguous. This CDR3 spans 14 amino acids. Germline CDR1 reads SEHNR; CDR2 reads FQNEAQ (reference sequence). Trimming left V 5 bases short and J 1 base short, with 8 bases between. The CDR3 here is CASSPLGNTGELFF. In DNA form, the CDR3 reads TGTGCCAGCAGCCCCCTGGGGAACACCGGGGAGCTGTTTTTT.